A single sample is the source of the 10 T cell receptor beta chains below, sequenced in a study of identifying expanded T cells in peripheral blood. Clones were sequenced by immunoSEQ multiplex PCR, and TCRdb holds only the in-frame ones, with some missing. The data contain some 120,000 clones, roughly 82% of them singletons. The sequencing input was blood. The receptors come from a person aged 18 to 75 in good health.

The V and J genes are TRBV4-3 and TRBJ1-6, with D unresolved. The V end was cut by 0 bases, the J end by 6 bases, with 9 bases between. Germline CDR1 reads LGHNA; CDR2 reads YSLEER. The CDR3 extends over 15 amino acids. CDR3 bases: TGCGCCAGCAGCCAAGATTATCAGATTAATTCACCCCTCCACTTT. Residues: CASSQDYQINSPLHF.

J is TRBJ1-2 and V is TRBV7-9, with unresolved D. CDR3 length: 13 residues. Deletions cut 4 bases from V and 6 bases from J, with 12 bases between. Germline assignment: CDR1 SEHNR and CDR2 FQNEAQ (reference sequence). CDR3 residues: CASSSLRSDGYTF. DNA of the CDR3: TGTGCCAGCAGCTCCCTCCGGTCCGATGGCTACACCTTC.

The genes are TRBV6-5 and TRBJ1-6; D possibly corresponds to TRBD1 (5 bases). The length of the CDR3 is 16 residues. V lost 2 bases to trimming and J lost 6 bases, with 14 bases between them. Germline lookup yields CDR1 MNHEY and CDR2 SVGAGI. CDR3 in amino acids: CASSYGARVGNSPLHF. In nucleotides, the CDR3 is TGTGCCAGCAGTTACGGGGCCAGGGTGGGTAATTCACCCCTCCACTTT.

V gene TRBV12-2 combines with J gene TRBJ2-7. TRBV12-2 is listed as a pseudogene. The CDR3 has 13 residues. Here the CDR3 reads CASRLVWYYEQYF. The CDR3 DNA reads TGTGCAAGTCGCTTAGTCTGGTACTACGAGCAGTACTTC.

This chain uses TRBV9 with TRBJ1-4, with a weak D call TRBD1 (6 bases). The CDR3 spans 14 residues. Germline V gene data show CDR1 as SGDLS and CDR2 as YYNGEE. V lost 4 bases and J 3 bases, leaving 10 bases between the germline ends. The CDR3 DNA sequence: TGTGCCAGCAGCCCGGAGGGGGCTAATGAAAAACTGTTTTTT. Its translation is CASSPEGANEKLFF. Combining the CDR3 with reference TRBV9 and TRBJ1-4 gives the whole variable domain DSGVTQTPKHLITATGQRVTLRCSPRSGDLSVYWYQQSLDQGLQFLIQYYNGEERAKGNILERFSAQQFPDLHSELNLSSLELGDSALYFCASSPEGANEKLFFGSGTQLSVL.

The chain couples TRBV30 to TRBJ2-5; 7 bases agree with TRBD1. With V trimmed by 7 bases and J by 5 bases, 16 bases remained unmatched. This CDR3 comprises 15 residues. The germline gives CDR1 GTSNPN, CDR2 SVGIG (reference sequence). For the CDR3, the DNA is TGTGCCTTTAGGGTAGGGGGCGTATCAGGCGAGACCCAGTACTTC. As protein: CAFRVGGVSGETQYF. Variable domain in full (rest from reference TRBV30 and TRBJ2-5): SQTIHQWPATLVQPVGSPLSLECTVEGTSNPNLYWYRQAAGRGLQLLFYSVGIGQISSEVPQNLSASRPQDRQFILSSKKLLLSDSGFYLCAFRVGGVSGETQYFGPGTRLLVL.

The rearrangement joins TRBV4-1 to TRBJ1-1; D is undetermined. The CDR3 is made up of 13 amino acids. The V end was cut by 0 bases, the J end by 4 bases, with 6 bases between. Germline values: CDR1 MGHRA, CDR2 YSYEKL. CDR3 DNA sequence: TGCGCCAGCAGCCAAGAAAAAACCACTGAAGCTTTCTTT. Its translation is CASSQEKTTEAFF.

This chain joins TRBV6-5 and TRBJ2-5; D may match TRBD1 or TRBD2 (5 bases each). The CDR3 contains 15 residues. CDR1 is MNHEY and CDR2 is SVGAGI in the germline V gene. Trimming pared 0 bases from V and 7 bases from J, leaving 15 bases between. CDR3 sequence reads: CASSYSGTGKMTQYF. The CDR3 DNA sequence: TGTGCCAGCAGTTACTCAGGGACCGGCAAGATGACCCAGTACTTC.

The chain couples TRBV7-9 to TRBJ2-5; 10 nucleotides align to TRBD1. Looked up from germline, CDR1 is SEHNR and CDR2 is FQNEAQ (reference sequence). J was trimmed by 4 bases and V by 7 bases; bases with no gene match: 6. CDR3 length: 14 amino acids. This chain's CDR3 is CASTPDRGRETQYF. CDR3 sequence (DNA): TGTGCCAGCACCCCGGACAGGGGGAGAGAGACCCAGTACTTC.

The rearrangement joins TRBV6-5 to TRBJ1-1, with 7 bases that match TRBD1. Germline V gives CDR1 MNHEY, CDR2 SVGAGI. This CDR3 is 14 amino acids long. V trimming: 3 bases; J trimming: 5 bases; junction bases outside the gene matches: 6. The DNA of the CDR3 is TGTGCCAGCAGTTATTCACCCAGGGGGACTGAAGCTTTCTTT. Translating it yields CASSYSPRGTEAFF.